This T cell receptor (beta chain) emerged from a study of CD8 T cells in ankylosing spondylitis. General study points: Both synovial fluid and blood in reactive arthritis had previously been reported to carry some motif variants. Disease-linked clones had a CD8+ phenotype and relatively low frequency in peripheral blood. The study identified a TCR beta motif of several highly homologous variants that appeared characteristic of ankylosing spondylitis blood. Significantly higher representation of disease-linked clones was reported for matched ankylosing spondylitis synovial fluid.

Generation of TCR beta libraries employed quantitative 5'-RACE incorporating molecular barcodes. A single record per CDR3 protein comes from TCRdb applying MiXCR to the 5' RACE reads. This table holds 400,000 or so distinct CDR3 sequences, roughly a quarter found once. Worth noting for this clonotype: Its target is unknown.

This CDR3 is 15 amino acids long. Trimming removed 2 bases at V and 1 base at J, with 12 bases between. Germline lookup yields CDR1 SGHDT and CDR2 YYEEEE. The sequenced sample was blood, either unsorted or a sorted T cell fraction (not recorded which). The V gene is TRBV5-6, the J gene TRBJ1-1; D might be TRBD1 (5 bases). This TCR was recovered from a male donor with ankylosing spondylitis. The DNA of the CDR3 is TGTGCCAGCAGCTTCGCGGGGCTCGGGAACACTGAAGCTTTCTTT. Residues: CASSFAGLGNTEAFF.